Sequencing of this TCR beta chain was carried out in a study of blood T cell repertoires in COVID-19. The data were produced by immunoSEQ multiplex PCR, yet TCRdb's version contains in-frame clones alone and is incomplete. In the table there are more than 250,000 clones, around 78% of which are singletons. CDR1 is DFQATT and CDR2 is SNEGSKA in the germline V gene (reference sequence). This CDR3 has 10 amino acids. Trimming left V 3 bases short and J 6 bases short, with 3 bases between. The sequencing input was peripheral blood. The clonotype originates from a man between 60 and 70 years old who had recovered from COVID-19. The rearrangement links TRBV20-1 to TRBJ2-1, with unresolved D. CDR3 nucleotides: TGCAGTGCTAGTCTCAATGAGCAGTTCTTC. Its protein product is CSASLNEQFF.